This record looks at one TCR beta chain sequence and its context. The protocol was immunoSEQ multiplex PCR, while the TCRdb copy is restricted to in-frame clones and leaves out a portion. The sample consists of approximately 250,000 clones, 85% of them appearing once. This specimen belongs to a study of blood T cell repertoires in COVID-19. Study-wide context: Acute and convalescent COVID-19 specimens originated in the United States, Italy and Spain. The analysed material was cDNA or gDNA that came from T cells, B-cell-depleted T cells, or PBMCs.

The CDR3 length is 14 residues. The germline gives CDR1 SGHDN, CDR2 FVKESK. The V end lost 4 bases, the J end lost 2 bases, and 9 bases lay between the germline ends. The participants were between roughly 18 and 100 years old and came from under 25 US areas. Clinical history reported by participants formed the basis on which cohorts were assigned. The chain links TRBV14 to TRBJ2-1; no clear D gene. The sequenced sample consisted of PBMCs or T cells enriched from blood (not recorded which). This TCR was sampled from a woman in her fifties or sixties with acute COVID-19. DNA of the CDR3: TGTGCCAGCAGCCGTGCAGGAACCTACAATGAGCAGTTCTTC. It specifies CASSRAGTYNEQFF.